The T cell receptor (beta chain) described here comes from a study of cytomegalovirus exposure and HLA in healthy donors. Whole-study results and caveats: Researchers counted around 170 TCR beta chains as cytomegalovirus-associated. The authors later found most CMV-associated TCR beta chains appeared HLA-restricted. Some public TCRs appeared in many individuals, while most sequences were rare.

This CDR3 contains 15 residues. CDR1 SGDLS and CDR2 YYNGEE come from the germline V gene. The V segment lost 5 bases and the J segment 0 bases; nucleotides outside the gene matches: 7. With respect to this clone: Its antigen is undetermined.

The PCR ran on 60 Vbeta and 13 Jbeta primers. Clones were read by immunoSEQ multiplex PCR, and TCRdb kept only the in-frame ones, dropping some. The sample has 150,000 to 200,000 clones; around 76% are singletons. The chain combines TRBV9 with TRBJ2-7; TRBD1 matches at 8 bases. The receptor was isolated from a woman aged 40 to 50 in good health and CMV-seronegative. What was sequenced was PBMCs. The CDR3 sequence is CASSSGTGSSYEQYF. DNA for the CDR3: TGTGCCAGCAGTTCCGGGACAGGAAGCTCCTACGAGCAGTACTTC.